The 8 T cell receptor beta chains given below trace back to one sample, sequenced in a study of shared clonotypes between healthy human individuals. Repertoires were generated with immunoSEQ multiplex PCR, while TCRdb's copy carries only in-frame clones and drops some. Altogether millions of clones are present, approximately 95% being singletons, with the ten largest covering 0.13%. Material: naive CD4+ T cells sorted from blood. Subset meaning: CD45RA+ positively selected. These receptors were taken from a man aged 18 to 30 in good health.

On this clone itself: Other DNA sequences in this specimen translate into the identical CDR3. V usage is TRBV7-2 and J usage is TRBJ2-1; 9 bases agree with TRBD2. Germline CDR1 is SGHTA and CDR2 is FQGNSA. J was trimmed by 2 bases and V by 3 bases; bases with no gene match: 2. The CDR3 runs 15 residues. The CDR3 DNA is TGTGCCAGCAGCTTGGCGGGAGGGCCCTACAATGAGCAGTTCTTC. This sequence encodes CASSLAGGPYNEQFF.

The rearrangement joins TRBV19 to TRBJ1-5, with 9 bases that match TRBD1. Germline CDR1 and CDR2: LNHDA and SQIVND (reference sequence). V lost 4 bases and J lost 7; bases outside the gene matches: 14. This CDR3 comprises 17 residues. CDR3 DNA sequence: TGTGCCAGTAGTAGTGCACCCGGGACAGGGTGGGGACAGCCCCAGCATTTT. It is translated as CASSSAPGTGWGQPQHF.

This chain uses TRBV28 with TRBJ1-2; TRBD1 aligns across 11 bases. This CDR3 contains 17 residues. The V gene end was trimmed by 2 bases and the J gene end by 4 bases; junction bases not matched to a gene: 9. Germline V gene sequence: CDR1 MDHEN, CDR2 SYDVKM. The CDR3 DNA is TGTGCCAGCAGTTTAAGAGGACAGGGGGCTGACCTCTATGGCTACACCTTC. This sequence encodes CASSLRGQGADLYGYTF.

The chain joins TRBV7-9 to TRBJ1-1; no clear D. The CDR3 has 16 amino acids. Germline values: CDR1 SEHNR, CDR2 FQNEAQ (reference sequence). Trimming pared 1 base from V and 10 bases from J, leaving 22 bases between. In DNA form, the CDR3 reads TGTGCCAGCAGCTTAGATGCAGGCTATGTCCTCTCGGGAGCTTTCTTT. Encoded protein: CASSLDAGYVLSGAFF.

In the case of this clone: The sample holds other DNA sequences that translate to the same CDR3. CDR3 amino acids: CASSLGGQVYGYTF. CDR3 in DNA: TGTGCCAGCAGCTTGGGAGGACAAGTCTATGGCTACACCTTC. The chain employs TRBV5-6 and TRBJ1-2, with D possibly TRBD1 on 5 matching bases. Germline CDR1 and CDR2: SGHDT and YYEEEE. Trimming shortened V by 0 bases and J by 4 bases, and 10 bases separated the two germline ends. This CDR3 spans 14 amino acids.

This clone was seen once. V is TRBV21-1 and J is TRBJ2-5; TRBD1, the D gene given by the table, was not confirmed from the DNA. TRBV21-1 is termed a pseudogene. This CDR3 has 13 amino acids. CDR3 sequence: CASCVTAQETQYF. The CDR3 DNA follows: TGTGCCAGCTGTGTGACAGCTCAAGAGACCCAGTACTTC.

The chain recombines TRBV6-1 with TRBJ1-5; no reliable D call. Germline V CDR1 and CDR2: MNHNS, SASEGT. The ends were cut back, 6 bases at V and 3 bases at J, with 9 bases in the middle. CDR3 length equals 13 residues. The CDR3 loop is CASRKDPNQPQHF. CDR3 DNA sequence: TGTGCCAGCAGAAAAGACCCCAATCAGCCCCAGCATTTT.

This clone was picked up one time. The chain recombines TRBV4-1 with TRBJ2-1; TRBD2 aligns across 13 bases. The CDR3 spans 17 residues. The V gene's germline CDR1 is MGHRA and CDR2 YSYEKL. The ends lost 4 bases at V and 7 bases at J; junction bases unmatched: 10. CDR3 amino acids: CASSPSRLAGGGNEQFF. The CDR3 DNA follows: TGCGCCAGCAGCCCGTCCAGACTAGCGGGAGGCGGGAATGAGCAGTTCTTC.